Following are 6 T cell receptor beta chains from one sample sequenced in a study of Graves' ophthalmopathy and Graves' hyperthyroidism. The sequenced template was RNA, covering the TCR beta CDR3 region. Following a first-round RT-PCR that used HTBI primers, a second-round multiplex PCR was carried out. TCRdb reprocessed the multiplex PCR reads with MiXCR, giving one entry per CDR3 protein. This sample has hundreds of thousands of distinct CDR3 sequences; about 20% occur once, and the top ten carry around 6.9%. The sequencing sample was made of peripheral blood. The source is a young woman with stable Graves' hyperthyroidism. Some clones in this sample may be carry-over from other donors' samples.

This clonotype was counted only a few times. V usage is TRBV28 and J usage is TRBJ1-2; no reliable D call. The CDR3 has 12 residues. The germline gives CDR1 MDHEN, CDR2 SYDVKM. V lost 7 bases and J 2 bases, leaving 8 bases between the germline ends. For the CDR3, the DNA is TGTGCCAGCATTACGCAGAACTATGGCTACACCTTC. It encodes CASITQNYGYTF.

The rearrangement joins TRBV28 to TRBJ2-5, with TRBD2 matching 10 bases. The V gene end was trimmed by 6 bases and the J gene end by 5 bases; junction bases not matched to a gene: 21. The CDR3 sequence is 19 residues long. Germline CDR1 is MDHEN and CDR2 is SYDVKM. In DNA, the CDR3 is TGTGCCAGCAGCCTATGGACTAGCGGCAGGGGGGGAAAGGTGGAGACCCAGTACTTC. Its protein is CASSLWTSGRGGKVETQYF.

This chain connects TRBV20-1 to TRBJ2-4, with 15 bases fitting TRBD2. V was clipped by 2 bases and J by 13 bases; unmatched bases: 6. Looked up from germline, CDR1 is DFQATT and CDR2 is SNEGSKA (reference sequence). The CDR3 has 14 amino acids. CDR3 sequence (DNA): TGCAGTGCTAGACACAGGACTAGCGGGAGGGAACAGTACTTC. Its translation is CSARHRTSGREQYF.

At least ten counts were recorded for this clonotype. The chain carries TRBV19 and TRBJ1-1; 7 nucleotides agree with TRBD1. The CDR3 sequence is 16 residues long. With V trimmed by 5 bases and J by 3 bases, 12 bases remained unmatched. Germline values: CDR1 LNHDA, CDR2 SQIVND (reference sequence). The CDR3 spells CASSALQGMRDTEAFF. CDR3 bases: TGTGCCAGTAGTGCCCTACAGGGGATGAGGGACACTGAAGCTTTCTTT.

This chain connects TRBV5-1 to TRBJ2-5; 12 bases map to TRBD2. V shed 4 bases and J 5 bases; nucleotides not matched to a gene: 18. Germline V gene data show CDR1 as SGHRS and CDR2 as YFSETQ. This CDR3 region has 19 residues. CDR3 residues: CASSPQLTSGGGIAETQYF. The CDR3, as DNA: TGCGCCAGCAGCCCCCAACTGACTAGCGGGGGAGGTATAGCGGAGACCCAGTACTTC. The full variable domain, in which reference TRBV5-1 and TRBJ2-5 provide the parts outside the CDR3, is KAGVTQTPRYLIKTRGQQVTLSCSPISGHRSVSWYQQTPGQGLQFLFEYFSETQRNKGNFPGRFSGRQFSNSRSEMNVSTLELGDSALYLCASSPQLTSGGGIAETQYFGPGTRLLVL.

Many counts were recorded for this clonotype. The gene calls are TRBV19 and TRBJ2-7, with D possibly TRBD2 on 6 matching bases. The CDR3 consists of 13 residues. CDR1 and CDR2 from the germline V gene are LNHDA and SQIVND (reference sequence). The V end was cut by 8 bases, the J end by 2 bases, with 13 bases between. This CDR3 is CASSGGVTYEQYF. CDR3 coding DNA: TGTGCCAGTTCCGGCGGGGTAACCTACGAGCAGTACTTC.